The clone carrying this T cell receptor beta chain has a handful of counts. The germline CDR1 and CDR2 sequences are SGHTA and FQGNSA. The trim removed 1 base at V and 13 bases at J, leaving 7 bases unmatched. The CDR3 length is 14 residues. This sample is part of a study of beta chain features in type 1 diabetes. The investigators reverse transcribed all of the isolated RNA, so they sequenced expressed TCRB transcripts. Data came from immunoSEQ multiplex PCR; TCRdb stores just in-frame clones and leaves some out. The sample consists of about 900,000 clones, around a sixth of them appearing once. V usage is TRBV7-2 and J usage is TRBJ2-3; 11 nucleotides align to TRBD2. The sequence came from a woman aged 18-30 years in good health. Material: naive CD4+ T cells from blood. The CDR3 region is CASSLGTSGSWKYF. CDR3 in DNA: TGTGCCAGCAGCTTAGGCACTAGCGGGAGTTGGAAGTATTTT.